This T cell receptor beta chain was profiled in a study of human T cells and chemical hapten exposure. Study findings and constraints: Relative to controls, expanded TCRs formed significantly more large CDR3 similarity clusters. Because all patients had alopecia, their immune responses might differ from healthy ones.

Germline-derived CDR1 and CDR2 are SGHDN and FVKESK. The CDR3 runs to 13 residues. Trimming took 2 bases from V and 4 from J, leaving 9 bases between them. Remarks on this clonotype: Its antigen is undetermined.

MiXCR, applied by TCRdb to the RACE reads, yields one record per CDR3 protein. The sample carries approximately 180,000 distinct CDR3 sequences, around 30% recorded once. The time point here: pre-sensitization, week 0. Treatment indicated: therapeutic diphenylcyclopropenone sensitization with weekly scalp DPC. The chain is built from TRBV14 and TRBJ2-7, with D tentatively TRBD1 (5 bases). The TCR sequence derives from a young woman with alopecia areata. Some clones in this sample may be carry-over from other donors' samples. The sequencing here drew on whole blood, taken in connection with sensitization to the hapten diphenylcyclopropenone (DPC). CDR3: CASSQISGYEQYF. In nucleotides, the CDR3 is TGTGCCAGCAGCCAAATATCAGGGTACGAGCAGTACTTC.